What follows is one T cell receptor (beta chain) and its context. Its antigen is unknown. The data belong to a study of T cell responses to AZD1222 COVID-19 vaccine. Overall study context: The analysis combined second doses at about 4 or about 12 weeks.

Study-level results: Most donors were white British and more were female, and clonal diversity was possibly underestimated. Spike was spanned by vaccine-associated CD4 TCRs, which were dominant at 160-218 and 743-854.

Measured with immunoSEQ multiplex PCR; TCRdb has only the in-frame clones, and not every one. In the table there are fewer than 110,000 clones, 75% to 95% of which are singletons. This clonotype was obtained from an adult in good health. This material consisted of peripheral blood, taken on day 0 of AZD1222 vaccination.

As DNA, the CDR3 is TGTGCCAGCAGAGATCGATCCGGGACAGATTATGGCTACACCTTC. It encodes CASRDRSGTDYGYTF. J is TRBJ1-2 and V is TRBV27, with 7 bases fitting TRBD1. V lost 6 bases, J lost 5 bases, and 12 bases stayed unmatched. Germline-derived CDR1 and CDR2 are MNHEY and SMNVEV (reference sequence). The CDR3 runs to 15 residues.